This T cell receptor (beta chain) was recorded in a study of CD8+CD57+ T cells in acquired aplastic anemia (dated by TCRdb to 2017 to 2018). About the investigation overall: Extracted DNA from sorted CD4+ and CD8+ cells averaged around 3.3 ug, ranging from about 0.17 to 30 ug. Healthy donor samples averaged about 10 million reads for CD4+ and under 14 million for CD8+ cells.

On this clonotype: No cognate antigen has been identified for it. Base qualities are not at hand, and no much larger clone is one base apart.

The research as a whole found: About 29 CD8+ CDR3 sequences were found to be shared between patients and controls, but these sequences appeared to be highly expressed in patients and within the immunodominant clones of the patients. Between patients and healthy controls, no significant difference in CD8+ Simpson's diversity was found (P=0.060).

Genomic DNA was used as template for profiling of TCR beta VDJ combinations and CDR3 sequences. TCR repertoire sequencing was run on an Illumina HiSeq 2000. The authors' analysis ran thus. Repertoire assessment relied on Simpson's diversity index, CDR3 size and DJ length profiles, and TRBV/TRBJ rearrangement plots. Whichever DNA sequence was most abundant in the deep sequencing data was defined as the immunodominant clone. CDR3 amino acid sequences were screened for sharing across subjects and compared with published repertoires and the VDJdb database. TCRdb reanalyzed the raw reads on its own, using fastp at Q25 for trimming and MiXCR for clone calling, and kept in-frame beta chains. When rows share a CDR3 protein, they turn into one entry using the most common DNA and genes. The V and J calls, along with clone size, are taken from TCRdb and not from the paper's own processing. The sample has some 120,000 distinct CDR3 sequences on record, about half of them singletons. Roughly 2.5% of the sample is in the top ten clones.

CDR1 LNHDA and CDR2 SQIVND are derived from the germline V gene (reference sequence). The CDR3 sequence holds 13 residues, the cysteine and phenylalanine included. Of the read, only the CDR3 DNA is kept; its 39 bases are in frame from base 1. V sheds 1 base and J sheds 5 bases, leaving 6 bases between their ends. The study deep-sequenced TCR repertoires of sorted CD4+ and CD8+ blood T cells from severe aplastic anemia patients and healthy subjects. Ficoll-Paque density gradient centrifugation was used to isolate peripheral blood mononuclear cells. CD4+ and CD8+ T cells were sorted by FACS or magnetic beads before DNA extraction.

The chain is made from TRBV19 and TRBJ2-1, with the D gene not confidently named. The TCR sequence derives from a human donor in good health, serving as a control. Sequencing used sorted CD4+, CD8+, or CD8+CD57+ T cells (not recorded which) from PBMCs. This receptor carries the CDR3 CASSIGRDNEQFF. The DNA is TGTGCCAGTAGTATAGGACGGGACAATGAGCAGTTCTTC.